A single sample gave rise to the 24 T cell receptor beta chains below, sequenced in a study of T-cell memory formation after mild COVID-19. Using its own MiXCR run on the 5' RACE reads, TCRdb lists one record per CDR3 protein. The sample yields a few hundred thousand distinct CDR3 sequences, around 21% seen once. The specimen sequenced was PBMCs or a T cell subset sorted from them (not recorded which). These receptors were obtained from an adult woman who had mild COVID-19 (a few samples of this study predate the infection). Cell type and time point are not known.

This clonotype occurred a few times. The chain has TRBV11-2 and TRBJ2-1, with D perhaps matching TRBD2 (5 bases). This CDR3 comprises 19 residues. V shed 0 bases and J shed 4 bases, with 22 bases lying between them. CDR1 is SGHAT and CDR2 is FQNNGV in the germline V gene. For the CDR3, the DNA is TGTGCCAGCAGCTTAGATCGATGGGCTTACGGGGAGCTATACAATGAGCAGTTCTTC. Encoded protein: CASSLDRWAYGELYNEQFF.

V usage is TRBV3-1 and J usage is TRBJ2-2, with D uncertain. Germline-derived CDR1 and CDR2 are LGHDT and YNNKEL (reference sequence). This CDR3 is built from 14 residues. V lost 1 base and J lost 3, with 6 bases in between. The CDR3 DNA reads as TGTGCCAGCAGCCAAGGGGGATACACCGGGGAGCTGTTTTTT. Protein product: CASSQGGYTGELFF. Full variable domain (remainder filled in from reference TRBV3-1 and TRBJ2-2): DTAVSQTPKYLVTQMGNDKSIKCEQNLGHDTMYWYKQDSKKFLKIMFSYNNKELIINETVPNRFSPKSPDKAHLNLHINSLELGDSAVYFCASSQGGYTGELFFGEGSRLTVL.

The chain recombines TRBV9 with TRBJ2-2, with D perhaps TRBD1 or TRBD2 (7 bases each). Germline lookup yields CDR1 SGDLS and CDR2 YYNGEE. Trimming cost V 6 bases and J 3 bases, with 12 bases left between them. This CDR3 region has 14 residues. For the CDR3, the DNA is TGTGCCAGCACCCCAGGGGGGGACACCGGGGAGCTGTTTTTT. Protein sequence: CASTPGGDTGELFF.

Only a few counts were recorded for this clonotype. This chain connects TRBV24-1 to TRBJ1-2; perhaps TRBD1 as D (6 bases). This CDR3 spans 13 amino acids. Trimming stripped 4 bases from V and 3 bases from J, with 8 bases between. Germline CDR1 KGHDR, CDR2 SFDVKD. This CDR3 is CATSEDSYYGYTF. The CDR3, as DNA: TGTGCCACCAGTGAGGACAGTTACTATGGCTACACCTTC.

V and J are TRBV20-1 and TRBJ1-1, with 7 bases fitting TRBD1. J was trimmed by 1 base and V by 0 bases; bases with no gene match: 5. The CDR3 runs to 15 residues. The V gene's germline CDR1 is DFQATT and CDR2 SNEGSKA (reference sequence). CDR3 residues: CSARDLGQENTEAFF. CDR3 DNA: TGCAGTGCTAGAGATCTCGGACAGGAGAACACTGAAGCTTTCTTT.

This sequence joins TRBV20-1 and TRBJ1-1; no reliable D call. The CDR3 contains 11 residues. Trimming removed 3 bases from V and 4 bases from J, with 6 bases in between. The V gene's germline CDR1 is DFQATT and CDR2 SNEGSKA (reference sequence). For the CDR3, the DNA is TGCAGTGCTAGTCCGGGCACTGAAGCTTTCTTT. Translated: CSASPGTEAFF.

This clonotype was seen ten or more times. The genes are TRBV25-1 and TRBJ1-5; D gene ambiguous. The germline gives CDR1 MGHDK, CDR2 SYGVNS. The CDR3 loop spans 16 amino acids. V lost 4 bases and J 7 bases, leaving 20 bases between the germline ends. CDR3 loop: CASSGGVVPDLQPQHF. The CDR3, as DNA: TGTGCCAGCAGTGGCGGGGTCGTCCCCGATCTACAGCCCCAGCATTTT.

The V and J genes are TRBV6-2 or TRBV6-3 and TRBJ2-2; D may be TRBD1 (6 bases). The germline CDR1 and CDR2 sequences are MNHEY and SVGEGT. V lost 10 bases and J 1 base, leaving 16 bases between the germline ends. The CDR3 runs 15 residues. CDR3 protein: CATLWLQGNTGELFF. The CDR3 DNA sequence: TGTGCCACCCTGTGGTTACAGGGGAACACCGGGGAGCTGTTTTTT.

The gene calls are TRBV2 and TRBJ2-7; 7 positions match TRBD1. CDR3 length: 12 amino acids. The trim removed 6 bases at V and 4 bases at J, leaving 3 bases unmatched. The germline CDR1 and CDR2 sequences are SNHLY and FYNNEI. The CDR3 loop reads CASRGDRYEQYF. In DNA form, the CDR3 reads TGTGCCAGCAGGGGGGACAGATACGAGCAGTACTTC.

A few counts support this clonotype. This sequence joins TRBV15 and TRBJ2-2; maybe TRBD1 (6 bases). The CDR3 runs 14 residues. Germline V lookup: CDR1 LNHNV, CDR2 YYDKDF (reference sequence). Trimming stripped 2 bases from V and 5 bases from J, with 9 bases between. CDR3 loop: CATSRNQGTGELFF. The CDR3 coding sequence is TGTGCCACCAGCAGAAATCAGGGGACCGGGGAGCTGTTTTTT.

The genes are TRBV29-1 and TRBJ2-7; 9 bases line up with TRBD1. From germline, CDR1 is SQVTM and CDR2 ANQGSEA. Losses at the gene ends were 2 bases for V and 0 bases for J; bases not matched to a gene: 5. The CDR3 totals 15 residues. Here the CDR3 DNA reads TGCAGCGTTGAACTCGGACAGGGGCACTCCTACGAGCAGTACTTC. Its protein product is CSVELGQGHSYEQYF.

The chain carries TRBV7-8 and TRBJ2-3, with D possibly being TRBD1 (5 bases). Germline V CDR1 and CDR2: SGHVS, FQNEAQ. The CDR3 runs 16 residues. Deletions cut 3 bases from V and 0 bases from J, with 13 bases between. The CDR3 spells CASSFLTAASTDTQYF. CDR3 DNA: TGTGCCAGCAGCTTCCTGACAGCCGCTAGCACAGATACGCAGTATTTT.

This clonotype was counted only a few times. The chain links TRBV5-1 to TRBJ1-2, with unresolved D. Germline values: CDR1 SGHRS, CDR2 YFSETQ. This CDR3 is 15 amino acids long. Trimming took off 4 bases at V and 2 bases at J, with 15 bases between the two ends. CDR3 residues: CASSTVSGLNYGYTF. DNA for the CDR3: TGCGCCAGCAGCACCGTTTCCGGGCTCAACTATGGCTACACCTTC.

This clonotype was observed a few times. The chain recombines TRBV3-1 with TRBJ2-7; 8 nucleotides align to TRBD2. V trimming: 1 base; J trimming: 6 bases; junction bases outside the gene matches: 8. CDR1 LGHDT and CDR2 YNNKEL come from the germline V gene (reference sequence). The CDR3 has 15 amino acids. In DNA, the CDR3 is TGTGCCAGCAGCCAAGCACCAGGACTAGCCGGCGAGCAGTACTTC. Translating it yields CASSQAPGLAGEQYF.

The chain links TRBV20-1 to TRBJ2-1; 7 bases line up with TRBD2. Germline trimming cut 5 bases from V and 12 bases from J; bases unmatched to any gene: 16. Looked up from germline, CDR1 is DFQATT and CDR2 is SNEGSKA (reference sequence). The CDR3 spans 14 residues. The CDR3 is CSAARTSEAYGQFF. As DNA, the CDR3 is TGCAGTGCTGCACGTACTAGCGAAGCCTATGGGCAGTTCTTC.

This clonotype occurred a few times. The chain recombines TRBV12-3 or TRBV12-4 with TRBJ1-1; possibly TRBD1 for D (5 bases). Trimming took 7 bases from V and 4 from J, leaving 13 bases between them. This CDR3 is 13 amino acids long. The CDR3 region is CASNGWGGTEAFF. CDR3 nucleotides: TGTGCCAGCAACGGATGGGGGGGCACTGAAGCTTTCTTT.

The V call is TRBV9, the J call TRBJ1-2; D might be TRBD1 (6 bases). The CDR3 runs 15 residues. V was shortened by 0 bases and J by 6 bases, with 15 bases between the two germline ends. Germline V gives CDR1 SGDLS, CDR2 YYNGEE. CDR3 sequence: CASSVGTVSMHGYTF. As DNA, the CDR3 is TGTGCCAGCAGCGTAGGGACAGTATCGATGCATGGCTACACCTTC.

This clonotype was observed at least ten times. The chain uses TRBV19 and TRBJ2-5; the D call may be TRBD1 or TRBD2 (6 bases each). Germline CDR1 is LNHDA and CDR2 is SQIVND (reference sequence). This CDR3 is 13 amino acids long. Deletions cut 5 bases from V and 4 bases from J, with 11 bases between. CDR3 bases: TGTGCCAGTAGTCTTCGGGGGCGAGAGACCCAGTACTTC. It codes for CASSLRGRETQYF.

The V gene is TRBV3-1, the J gene TRBJ2-5; D gene uncertain. CDR1 and CDR2 (germline): LGHDT, YNNKEL (reference sequence). The ends were cut back, 1 base at V and 7 bases at J, with 13 bases in the middle. CDR3 size: 14 residues. This chain's CDR3 is CASSQVVPERTQYF. For the CDR3, the DNA is TGTGCCAGCAGCCAAGTCGTACCCGAGAGGACCCAGTACTTC.

V and J are TRBV9 and TRBJ2-3; maybe TRBD2 (5 bases). CDR1 is SGDLS, CDR2 YYNGEE, per germline. This CDR3 is built from 15 residues. V was clipped by 0 bases and J by 2 bases, with 10 bases between them. CDR3 sequence (DNA): TGTGCCAGCAGCGTAGGACTATCCCTCACAGATACGCAGTATTTT. This gives the protein CASSVGLSLTDTQYF.

The CDR3 protein is CASSEARTGGQPQHF. In DNA form, the CDR3 reads TGTGCCAGCAGTGAAGCTAGAACAGGGGGTCAGCCCCAGCATTTT. The chain employs TRBV2 and TRBJ1-5; 8 bases agree with TRBD1. CDR1 and CDR2 from the germline V gene are SNHLY and FYNNEI. The junction had 4 bases not matched to a gene; V was cut back by 0 bases and J by 6 bases. The CDR3 runs 15 residues.

This clonotype was observed a handful of times. The junction shows a germline mismatch at one end, possibly a read error. The J gene is TRBJ2-1, the V gene TRBV7-9; unclear D gene. The CDR3 sequence is 11 residues long. Per the germline V gene, CDR1 is SEHNR and CDR2 is FQNEAQ (reference sequence). CDR3 DNA sequence: TGTGCCAGCAGCGTTATGAACGACGTGGTCTTC. It specifies CASSVMNDVVF. Supplemented by reference TRBV7-9 and TRBJ2-1, the full variable domain reads DTGVSQNPRHKITKRGQNVTFRCDPISEHNRLYWYRQTLGQGPEFLTYFQNEAQLEKSRLLSDRFSAERPKGSFSTLEIQRTEQGDSAMYLCASSVMNDVVFGPGTRLTVL.

This clonotype was recorded a few times. J is TRBJ1-5 and V is TRBV25-1; D is perhaps TRBD1 (6 bases). Trimming removed 2 bases at V and 4 bases at J, with 12 bases between. The CDR3 is 15 residues long. Germline V gene lookup returns CDR1 MGHDK and CDR2 SYGVNS. CDR3 sequence reads: CASSEGGPPNQPQHF. CDR3 nucleotide sequence: TGTGCCAGCAGTGAAGGGGGCCCTCCAAATCAGCCCCAGCATTTT.

This clonotype was seen only a few times. This chain joins TRBV12-3 or TRBV12-4 and TRBJ2-7, with D hard to call. The CDR3 consists of 14 residues. V lost 6 bases to trimming and J lost 2 bases, with 14 bases between them. Written as DNA, the CDR3 is TGTGCCAGCAGCCCAACGGACGGAGCCTACGAGCAGTACTTC. This translates into CASSPTDGAYEQYF.